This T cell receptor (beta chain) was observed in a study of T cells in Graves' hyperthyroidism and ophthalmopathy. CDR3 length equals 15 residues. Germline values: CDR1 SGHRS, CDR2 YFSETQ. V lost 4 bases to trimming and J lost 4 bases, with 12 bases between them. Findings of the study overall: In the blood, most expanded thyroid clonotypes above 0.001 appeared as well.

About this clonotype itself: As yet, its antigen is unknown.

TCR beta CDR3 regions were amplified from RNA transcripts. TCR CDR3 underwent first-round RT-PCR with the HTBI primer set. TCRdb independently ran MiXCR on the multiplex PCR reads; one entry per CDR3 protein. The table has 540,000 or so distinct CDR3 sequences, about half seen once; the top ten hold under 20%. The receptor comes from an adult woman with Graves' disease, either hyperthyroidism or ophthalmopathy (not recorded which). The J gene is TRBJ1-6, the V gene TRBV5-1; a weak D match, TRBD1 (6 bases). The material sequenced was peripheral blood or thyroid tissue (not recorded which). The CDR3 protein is CASSQTRGYNSPLHF. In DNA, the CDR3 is TGCGCCAGCAGCCAAACGAGGGGGTATAATTCACCCCTCCACTTT.